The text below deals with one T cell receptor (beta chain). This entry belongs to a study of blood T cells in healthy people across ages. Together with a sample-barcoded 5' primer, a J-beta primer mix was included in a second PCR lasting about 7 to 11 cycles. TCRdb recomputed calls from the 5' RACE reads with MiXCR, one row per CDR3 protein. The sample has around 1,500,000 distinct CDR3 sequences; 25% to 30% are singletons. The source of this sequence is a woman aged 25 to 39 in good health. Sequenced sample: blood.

The CDR3 DNA sequence: TGTGCCAGCAGCTTATATTCCTCCTCTGGAAACACCATATATTTT. Amino acids: CASSLYSSSGNTIYF. The chain links TRBV7-9 to TRBJ1-3; D uncertain. In germline, CDR1 is SEHNR, CDR2 FQNEAQ (reference sequence). V lost 2 bases to trimming and J lost 0 bases, with 8 bases between them. The CDR3 length is 15 residues.